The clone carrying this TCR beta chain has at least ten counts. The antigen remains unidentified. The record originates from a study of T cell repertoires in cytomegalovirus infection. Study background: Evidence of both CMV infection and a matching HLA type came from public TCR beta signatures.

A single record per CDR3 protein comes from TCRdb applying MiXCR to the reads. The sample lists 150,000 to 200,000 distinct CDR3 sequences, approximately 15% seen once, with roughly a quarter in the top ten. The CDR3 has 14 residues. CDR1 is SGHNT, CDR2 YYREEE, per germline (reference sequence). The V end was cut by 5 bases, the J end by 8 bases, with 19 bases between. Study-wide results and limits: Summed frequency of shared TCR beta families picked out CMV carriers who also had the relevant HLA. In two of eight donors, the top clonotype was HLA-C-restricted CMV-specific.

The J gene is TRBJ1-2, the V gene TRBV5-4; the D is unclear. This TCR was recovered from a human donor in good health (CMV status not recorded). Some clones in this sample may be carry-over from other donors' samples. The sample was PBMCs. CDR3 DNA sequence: TGTGCCAGCAGACTTGATGCAATCGTATCGGGCTACACCTTC. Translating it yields CASRLDAIVSGYTF.